The 4 T cell receptor beta chains below all came from one sample that was sequenced in a study of OX40 agonist ivuxolimab in advanced cancers. Some clones are missing from TCRdb's copy, which holds only in-frame ones; the method was immunoSEQ multiplex PCR. The table includes 69,000 or so clones, around 84% detected once. The sequencing here drew on CD4+ or CD8+ T cells sorted from blood, taken in a trial of the OX40 agonist ivuxolimab. These receptors all come from an adult with an advanced solid tumor such as melanoma, head and neck, liver or kidney cancer.

The chain combines TRBV21-1 with TRBJ2-3. TRBV21-1 corresponds to a pseudogene. The CDR3 covers 15 residues. The CDR3 loop reads CASSSGTDSTDTQYF. CDR3 DNA: TGTGCCAGCAGCTCCGGGACGGATAGCACAGATACGCAGTATTTT.

The chain joins TRBV21-1 to TRBJ2-3; TRBD1, as called in the table, went unchecked against the DNA. TRBV21-1 is recorded as a pseudogene. This CDR3 is 16 amino acids long. Here the CDR3 reads CASTKTGERGPDTQYF. In nucleotides, the CDR3 is TGTGCCAGCACCAAGACAGGGGAAAGGGGCCCAGATACGCAGTATTTT.

This clone was detected a few times. This chain connects TRBV28 to TRBJ1-6; weak D call: TRBD1 (5 bases). From germline, CDR1 is MDHEN and CDR2 SYDVKM. With 2 bases removed from V and 9 bases from J, the gap between germline ends came to 17 bases. This CDR3 contains 16 residues. The CDR3 protein is CASSLGTGSTGSPLHF. CDR3 coding DNA: TGTGCCAGCAGTTTAGGGACGGGGTCCACGGGTTCACCCCTCCACTTT.

The J gene is TRBJ2-7, the V gene TRBV9; maybe TRBD2 (6 bases). This CDR3 has 16 residues. CDR1 is SGDLS, CDR2 YYNGEE, per germline. Trimming took off 0 bases at V and 2 bases at J, with 15 bases between the two ends. The CDR3 reads CASSVEASVAAYEQYF. CDR3 DNA: TGTGCCAGCAGCGTAGAGGCTAGCGTGGCGGCCTACGAGCAGTACTTC.